This note documents a single TCR beta chain sequence. As yet, its antigen is unknown. V lost 2 bases to trimming and J lost 8 bases, with 16 bases between them. This CDR3 is 15 amino acids long. Germline CDR1 reads MNHEY; CDR2 reads SMNVEV (reference sequence). These data are taken from a study of CD8 T cells in ankylosing spondylitis. TCRdb processed the 5' RACE reads anew with MiXCR; each CDR3 protein has one entry. Of 100,000 or so distinct CDR3 sequences in the sample, 24% were seen once. General study findings and limits: Within matched ankylosing spondylitis synovial fluid, disease-linked clones were reportedly significantly enriched. What appeared characteristic of ankylosing spondylitis blood was a TCR beta motif of 7 or 8 highly homologous variants.

The chain joins TRBV27 to TRBJ2-1; D might be TRBD2 (5 bases). This clonotype originated in a male donor with ankylosing spondylitis. The sample taken for sequencing was synovial fluid, either unsorted or a sorted T cell fraction (not recorded which). The CDR3 is CASSLSLLGSDEQFF. CDR3 DNA sequence: TGTGCCAGCAGTTTAAGCCTCCTTGGGAGCGATGAGCAGTTCTTC.